These 6 T cell receptor beta chains originate from one sample sequenced in a study of cytomegalovirus exposure and HLA in healthy donors. Amplification used 60 Vbeta primers and 13 Jbeta primers. Sequenced by immunoSEQ multiplex PCR; TCRdb stores in-frame clones only, minus some. The sample features 65,000 to 95,000 clones, with about 1.5% in its top ten. The sample taken for sequencing was PBMCs. The source of these receptors is a woman in her sixties or seventies in good health and CMV-seronegative.

The genes are TRBV19 and TRBJ1-1; no firm D call. Germline CDR1 reads LNHDA; CDR2 reads SQIVND (reference sequence). V gave up 1 base and J gave up 4 bases, with 7 bases separating them. This CDR3 comprises 13 residues. CDR3 residues: CASSIGASTEAFF. CDR3 sequence (DNA): TGTGCCAGTAGTATAGGGGCCTCCACTGAAGCTTTCTTT.

The chain combines TRBV19 with TRBJ1-2, with D possibly being TRBD1 (5 bases). Trimming removed 5 bases at V and 8 bases at J, with 21 bases between. Germline CDR1 LNHDA, CDR2 SQIVND (reference sequence). The CDR3 has 15 residues. This CDR3 reads CASSLFARADGGYTF. CDR3 DNA sequence: TGTGCCAGTAGTTTGTTTGCCAGGGCTGACGGGGGCTACACCTTC.

The genes are TRBV7-8 and TRBJ2-7, with D possibly TRBD1 on 6 matching bases. There are 16 residues in the CDR3. V lost 1 base to trimming and J lost 0 bases, with 13 bases between them. CDR1 is SGHVS and CDR2 is FQNEAQ in the germline V gene. For the CDR3, the DNA is TGTGCCAGCAGCTTAGGGGGGCAGTTCTCCTCCTACGAGCAGTACTTC. Translated: CASSLGGQFSSYEQYF.

J is TRBJ1-2 and V is TRBV28; D is ambiguous. V lost 6 bases and J 2 bases, leaving 10 bases between the germline ends. This CDR3 has 13 residues. Per the germline V gene, CDR1 is MDHEN and CDR2 is SYDVKM. The CDR3: CASSPQTNYGYTF. The DNA of the CDR3 is TGTGCCAGCAGCCCCCAGACAAACTATGGCTACACCTTC.

CDR3 region: CASSPVAVQETQYF. CDR3 DNA: TGTGCCAGCAGTCCCGTAGCGGTTCAAGAGACCCAGTACTTC. The rearrangement links TRBV6-6 to TRBJ2-5, with D possibly being TRBD2 (6 bases). V lost 5 bases, J lost 2 bases, and 12 bases lay in between. Germline CDR1 MNHNY, CDR2 SVGAGI (reference sequence). This CDR3 contains 14 residues.

The chain employs TRBV29-1 and TRBJ2-2; D unresolved. The CDR3 covers 14 residues. CDR1 and CDR2 (germline): SQVTM, ANQGSEA. V was clipped by 1 base and J by 0 bases, with 6 bases between them. The CDR3 loop is CSVEVVSNTGELFF. CDR3 in DNA: TGCAGCGTTGAAGTCGTTTCGAACACCGGGGAGCTGTTTTTT.